Reported below is one T cell receptor (beta chain). Antigen: not known. Sequencing used immunoSEQ multiplex PCR; TCRdb keeps in-frame clones, though not all of them. The table includes over 2 million clones, about 95% detected once. This sample was taken from a study of shared clonotypes between healthy human individuals. Study-wide results and caveats: Between a handful of donors, naive CD4 clonotypes were shared at a level of around 5.1%. As a rule, naive subsets had a larger estimated richness than memory subsets. Donor clonotype sharing was expected to depend on sequencing depth.

Per germline, CDR1 MNHNS and CDR2 SASEGT. Losses at the gene ends were 3 bases for V and 2 bases for J; bases not matched to a gene: 7. The CDR3 is 17 residues long. Naive CD8 cells comprised CD45RO-negative, CCR7-positively selected cells, excluding terminally differentiated effector memory CD45RA+ cells. The clonotype originates from a man between 18 and 35 years old in good health. Sequencing was carried out using naive CD8+ T cells sorted from blood. The chain has TRBV6-1 and TRBJ2-3; TRBD2 matches 11 bases. CDR3 residues: CASSDLAGGRPTDTQYF. In DNA, the CDR3 is TGTGCCAGCAGTGATCTAGCGGGAGGCCGTCCCACAGATACGCAGTATTTT.